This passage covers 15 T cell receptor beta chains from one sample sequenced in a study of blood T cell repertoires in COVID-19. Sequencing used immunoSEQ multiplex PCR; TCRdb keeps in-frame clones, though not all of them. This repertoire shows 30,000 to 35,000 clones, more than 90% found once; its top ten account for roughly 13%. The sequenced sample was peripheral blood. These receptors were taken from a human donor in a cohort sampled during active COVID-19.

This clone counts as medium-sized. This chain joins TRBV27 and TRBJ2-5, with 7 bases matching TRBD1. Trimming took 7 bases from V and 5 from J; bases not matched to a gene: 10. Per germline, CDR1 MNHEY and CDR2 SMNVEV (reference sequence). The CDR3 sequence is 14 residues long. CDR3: CASKEPDRAETQYF. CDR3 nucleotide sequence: TGTGCCAGCAAAGAGCCAGACAGGGCGGAGACCCAGTACTTC.

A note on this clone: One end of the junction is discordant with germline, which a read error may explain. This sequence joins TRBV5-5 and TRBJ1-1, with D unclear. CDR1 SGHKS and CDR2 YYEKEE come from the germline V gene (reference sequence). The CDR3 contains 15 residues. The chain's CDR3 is CASSPLGQVNIEAFF. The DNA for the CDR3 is TGTGCCAGCAGCCCCCTCGGTCAGGTGAACATTGAAGCTTTCTTT. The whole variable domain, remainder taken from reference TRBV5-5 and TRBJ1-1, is DAGVTQSPTHLIKTRGQQVTLRCSPISGHKSVSWYQQVLGQGPQFIFQYYEKEERGRGNFPDRFSARQFPNYSSELNVNALLLGDSALYLCASSPLGQVNIEAFFGQGTRLTVV.

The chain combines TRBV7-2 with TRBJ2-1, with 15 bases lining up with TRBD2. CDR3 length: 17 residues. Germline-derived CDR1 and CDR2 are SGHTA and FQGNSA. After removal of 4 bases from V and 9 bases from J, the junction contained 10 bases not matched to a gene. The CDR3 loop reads CASSSRGLAGGILEQFF. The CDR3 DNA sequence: TGTGCCAGCAGCTCAAGGGGACTAGCGGGAGGAATACTTGAGCAGTTCTTC.

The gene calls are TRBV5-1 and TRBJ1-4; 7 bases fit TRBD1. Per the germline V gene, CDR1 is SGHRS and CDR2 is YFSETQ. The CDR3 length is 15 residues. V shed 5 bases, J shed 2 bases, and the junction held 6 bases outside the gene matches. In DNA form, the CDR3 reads TGCGCCAGCAGGGATGACAGGGTGACTAATGAAAAACTGTTTTTT. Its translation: CASRDDRVTNEKLFF.

DNA for the CDR3: TGCGCCAGCAGCCCGACAGGTCGGGGAAACACCATATATTTT. Its protein product is CASSPTGRGNTIYF. V and J are TRBV4-1 and TRBJ1-3; a weak D match, TRBD1 (6 bases). There are 14 residues in the CDR3. CDR1 and CDR2 from the germline V gene are MGHRA and YSYEKL. Trimming removed 4 bases from V and 4 bases from J, with 11 bases in between.

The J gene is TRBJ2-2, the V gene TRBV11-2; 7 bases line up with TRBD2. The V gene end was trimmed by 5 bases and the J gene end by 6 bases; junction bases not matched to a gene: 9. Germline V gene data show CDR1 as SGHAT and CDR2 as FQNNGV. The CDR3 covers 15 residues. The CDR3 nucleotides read TGTGCCAGCAGCCGACACACTAGCGTATCCGGGGAGCTGTTTTTT. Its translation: CASSRHTSVSGELFF. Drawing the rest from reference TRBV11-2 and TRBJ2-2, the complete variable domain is EAGVAQSPRYKIIEKRQSVAFWCNPISGHATLYWYQQILGQGPKLLIQFQNNGVVDDSQLPKDRFSAERLKGVDSTLKIQPAKLEDSAVYLCASSRHTSVSGELFFGEGSRLTVL.

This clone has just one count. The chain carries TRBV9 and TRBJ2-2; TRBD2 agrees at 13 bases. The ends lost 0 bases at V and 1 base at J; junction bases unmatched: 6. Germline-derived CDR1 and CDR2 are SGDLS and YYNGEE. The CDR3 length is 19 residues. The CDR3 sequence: CASSVERTSGRRNTGELFF. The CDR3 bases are TGTGCCAGCAGCGTAGAACGGACTAGCGGGAGAAGGAACACCGGGGAGCTGTTTTTT.

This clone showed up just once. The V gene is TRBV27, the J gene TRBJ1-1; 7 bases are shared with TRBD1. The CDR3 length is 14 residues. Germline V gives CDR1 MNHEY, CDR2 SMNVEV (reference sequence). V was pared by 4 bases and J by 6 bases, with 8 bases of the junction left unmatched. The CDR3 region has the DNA TGTGCCAGCAGTTACCTTTTCGGGACAGCTGAAGCTTTCTTT. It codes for CASSYLFGTAEAFF.

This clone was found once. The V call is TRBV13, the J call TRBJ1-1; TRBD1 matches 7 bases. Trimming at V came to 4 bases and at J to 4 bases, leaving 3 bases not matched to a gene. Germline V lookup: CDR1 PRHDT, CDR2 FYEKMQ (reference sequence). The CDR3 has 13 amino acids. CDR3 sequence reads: CASSYRGGTEAFF. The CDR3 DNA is TGTGCCAGCAGCTACAGGGGAGGCACTGAAGCTTTCTTT.

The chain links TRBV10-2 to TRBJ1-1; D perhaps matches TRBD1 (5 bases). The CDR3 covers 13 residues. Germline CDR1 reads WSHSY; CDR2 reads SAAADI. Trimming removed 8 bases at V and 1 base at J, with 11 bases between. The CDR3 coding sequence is TGCGCCAGCGGGGACTACAGGAACACTGAAGCTTTCTTT. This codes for CASGDYRNTEAFF.

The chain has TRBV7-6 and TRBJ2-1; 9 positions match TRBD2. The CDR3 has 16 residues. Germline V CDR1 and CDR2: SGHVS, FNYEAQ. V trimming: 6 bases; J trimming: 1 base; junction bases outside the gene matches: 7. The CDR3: CASRGVAGDSYNEQFF. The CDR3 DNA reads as TGTGCCAGCAGGGGTGTAGCGGGAGATTCCTACAATGAGCAGTTCTTC.

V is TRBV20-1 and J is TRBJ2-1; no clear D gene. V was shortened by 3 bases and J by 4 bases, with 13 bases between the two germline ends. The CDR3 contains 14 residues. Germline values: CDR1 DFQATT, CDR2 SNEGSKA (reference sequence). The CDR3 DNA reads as TGCAGTGCTAGTCTGCGGAACCTTTACAATGAGCAGTTCTTC. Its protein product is CSASLRNLYNEQFF.

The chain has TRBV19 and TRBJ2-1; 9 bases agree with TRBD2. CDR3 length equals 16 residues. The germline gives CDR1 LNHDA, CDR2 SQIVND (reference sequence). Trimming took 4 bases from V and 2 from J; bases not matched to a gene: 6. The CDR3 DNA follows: TGTGCCAGTAGTACTAATAGCGGGAGAGCCTACAATGAGCAGTTCTTC. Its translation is CASSTNSGRAYNEQFF.

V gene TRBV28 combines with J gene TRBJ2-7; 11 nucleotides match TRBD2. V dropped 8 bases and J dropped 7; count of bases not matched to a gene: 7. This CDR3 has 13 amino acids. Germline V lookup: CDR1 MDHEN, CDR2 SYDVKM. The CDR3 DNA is TGTGCCAGCGCGGGACTAGCGGAGTTGGAGCAGTACTTC. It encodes CASAGLAELEQYF.

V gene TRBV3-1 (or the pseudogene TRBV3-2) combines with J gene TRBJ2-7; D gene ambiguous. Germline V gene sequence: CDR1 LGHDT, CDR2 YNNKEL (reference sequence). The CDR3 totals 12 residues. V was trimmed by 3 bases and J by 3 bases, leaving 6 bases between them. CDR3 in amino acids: CASSHNFYEQYF. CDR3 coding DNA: TGTGCCAGCAGCCATAACTTCTACGAGCAGTACTTC.